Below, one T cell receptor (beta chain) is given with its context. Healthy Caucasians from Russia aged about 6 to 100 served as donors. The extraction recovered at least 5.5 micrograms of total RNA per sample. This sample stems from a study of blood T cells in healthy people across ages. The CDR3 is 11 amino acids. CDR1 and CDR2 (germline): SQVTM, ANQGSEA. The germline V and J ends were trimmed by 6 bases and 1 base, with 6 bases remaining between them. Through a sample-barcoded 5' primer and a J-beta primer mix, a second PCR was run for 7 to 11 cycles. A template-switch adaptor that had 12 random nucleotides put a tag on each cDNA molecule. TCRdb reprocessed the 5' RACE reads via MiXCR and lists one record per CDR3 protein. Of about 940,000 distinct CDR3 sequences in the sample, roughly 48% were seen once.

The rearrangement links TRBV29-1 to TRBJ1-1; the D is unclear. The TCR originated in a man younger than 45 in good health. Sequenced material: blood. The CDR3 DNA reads TGCAGCGTGGTGACGAACACTGAAGCTTTCTTT. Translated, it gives CSVVTNTEAFF.